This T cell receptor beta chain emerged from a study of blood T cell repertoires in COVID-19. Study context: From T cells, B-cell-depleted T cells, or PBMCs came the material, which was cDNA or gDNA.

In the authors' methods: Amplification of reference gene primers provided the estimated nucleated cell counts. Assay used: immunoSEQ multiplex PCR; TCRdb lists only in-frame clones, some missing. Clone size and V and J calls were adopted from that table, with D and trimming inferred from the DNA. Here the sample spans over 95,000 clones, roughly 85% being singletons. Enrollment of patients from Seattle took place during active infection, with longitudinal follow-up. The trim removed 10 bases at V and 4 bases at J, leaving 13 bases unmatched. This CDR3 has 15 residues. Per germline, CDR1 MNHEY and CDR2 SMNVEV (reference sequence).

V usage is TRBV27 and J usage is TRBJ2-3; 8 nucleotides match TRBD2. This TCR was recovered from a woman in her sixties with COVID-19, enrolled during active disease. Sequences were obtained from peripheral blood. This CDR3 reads CATANGGGIADTQYF. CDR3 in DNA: TGTGCCACCGCGAACGGCGGGGGGATCGCAGATACGCAGTATTTT.